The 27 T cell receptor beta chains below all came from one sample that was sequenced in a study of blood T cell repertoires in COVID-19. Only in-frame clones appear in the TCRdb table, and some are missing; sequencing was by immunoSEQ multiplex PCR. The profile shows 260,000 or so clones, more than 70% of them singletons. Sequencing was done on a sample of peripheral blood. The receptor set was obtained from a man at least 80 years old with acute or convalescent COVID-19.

CDR3 DNA: TGTGCCAGCAATATTTCTCGCGCAACTAATGAAAAACTGTTTTTT. This encodes CASNISRATNEKLFF. The V gene is TRBV6-4, the J gene TRBJ1-4, with D hard to call. The ends were cut back, 7 bases at V and 0 bases at J, with 12 bases in the middle. Looked up from germline, CDR1 is MRHNA and CDR2 is SNTAGT. This CDR3 has 15 amino acids.

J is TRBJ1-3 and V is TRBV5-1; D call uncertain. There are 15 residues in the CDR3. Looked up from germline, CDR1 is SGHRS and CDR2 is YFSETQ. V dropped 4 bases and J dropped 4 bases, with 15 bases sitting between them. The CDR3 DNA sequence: TGCGCCAGCAGCGGGGAGGGTCGAAGAGGAAACACCATATATTTT. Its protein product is CASSGEGRRGNTIYF. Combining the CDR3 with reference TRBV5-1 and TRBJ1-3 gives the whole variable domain KAGVTQTPRYLIKTRGQQVTLSCSPISGHRSVSWYQQTPGQGLQFLFEYFSETQRNKGNFPGRFSGRQFSNSRSEMNVSTLELGDSALYLCASSGEGRRGNTIYFGEGSWLTVV.

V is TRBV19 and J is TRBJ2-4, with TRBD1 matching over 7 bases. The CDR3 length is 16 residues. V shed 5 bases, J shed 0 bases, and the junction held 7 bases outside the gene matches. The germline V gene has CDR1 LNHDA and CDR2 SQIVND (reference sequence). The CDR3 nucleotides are TGTGCCAGTAGTCCGAACAGGGGAGTAGCCAAAAACATTCAGTACTTC. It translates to CASSPNRGVAKNIQYF.

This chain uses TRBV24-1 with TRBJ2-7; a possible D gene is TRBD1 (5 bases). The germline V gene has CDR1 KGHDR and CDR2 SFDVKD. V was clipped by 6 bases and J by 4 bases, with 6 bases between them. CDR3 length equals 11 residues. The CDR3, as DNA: TGTGCCACCAGTCAGGGTTACGAGCAGTACTTC. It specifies CATSQGYEQYF.

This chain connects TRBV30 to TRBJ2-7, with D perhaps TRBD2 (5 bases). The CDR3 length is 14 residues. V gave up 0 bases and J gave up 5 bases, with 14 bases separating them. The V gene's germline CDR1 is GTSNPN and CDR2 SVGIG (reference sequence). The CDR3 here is CAWSVRGGLHEQYF. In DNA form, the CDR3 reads TGTGCCTGGAGTGTACGTGGAGGCTTGCACGAGCAGTACTTC.

The CDR3: CASSQGGLSYGYTF. The CDR3 DNA sequence: TGTGCCAGCAGCCAAGGGGGACTGAGCTATGGCTACACCTTC. The chain employs TRBV3-1 (or the pseudogene TRBV3-2) and TRBJ1-2; TRBD1 might be the D (5 bases). This CDR3 comprises 14 residues. V lost 1 base and J 4 bases, leaving 10 bases between the germline ends. Germline CDR1 is LGHDT and CDR2 is YNNKEL (reference sequence).

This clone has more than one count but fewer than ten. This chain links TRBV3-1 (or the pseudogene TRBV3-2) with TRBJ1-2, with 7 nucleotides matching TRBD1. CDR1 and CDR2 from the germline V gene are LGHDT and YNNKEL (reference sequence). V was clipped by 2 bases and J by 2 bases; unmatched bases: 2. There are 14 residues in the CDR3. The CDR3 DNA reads TGTGCCAGCAGCCAATGGACAGGCAACTATGGCTACACCTTC. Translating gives CASSQWTGNYGYTF.

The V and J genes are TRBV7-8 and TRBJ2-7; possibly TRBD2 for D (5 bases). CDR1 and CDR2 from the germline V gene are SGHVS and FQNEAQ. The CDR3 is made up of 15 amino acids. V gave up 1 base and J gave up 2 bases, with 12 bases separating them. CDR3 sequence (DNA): TGTGCCAGCAGCTTAGGACTAACCGAACCCTACGAGCAGTACTTC. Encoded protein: CASSLGLTEPYEQYF.

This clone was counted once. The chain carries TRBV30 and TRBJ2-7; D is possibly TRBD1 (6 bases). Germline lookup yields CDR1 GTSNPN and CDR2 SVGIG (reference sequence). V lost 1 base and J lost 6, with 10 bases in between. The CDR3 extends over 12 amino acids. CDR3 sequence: CAWSAQTGEQYF. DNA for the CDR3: TGTGCCTGGAGTGCCCAGACAGGCGAGCAGTACTTC. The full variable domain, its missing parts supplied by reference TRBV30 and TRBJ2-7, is SQTIHQWPATLVQPVGSPLSLECTVEGTSNPNLYWYRQAAGRGLQLLFYSVGIGQISSEVPQNLSASRPQDRQFILSSKKLLLSDSGFYLCAWSAQTGEQYFGPGTRLTVT.

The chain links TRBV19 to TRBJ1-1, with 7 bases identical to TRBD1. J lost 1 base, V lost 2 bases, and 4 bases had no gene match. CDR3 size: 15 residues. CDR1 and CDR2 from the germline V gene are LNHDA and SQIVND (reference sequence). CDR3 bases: TGTGCCAGTAGTATACCGGGACAGCCGAACACTGAAGCTTTCTTT. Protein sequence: CASSIPGQPNTEAFF.

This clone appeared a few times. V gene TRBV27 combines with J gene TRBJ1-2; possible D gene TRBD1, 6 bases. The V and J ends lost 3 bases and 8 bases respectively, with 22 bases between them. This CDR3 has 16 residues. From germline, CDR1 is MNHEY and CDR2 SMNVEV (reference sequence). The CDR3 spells CASSFRGDTKKRGYTF. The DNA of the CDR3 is TGTGCCAGCAGTTTCCGGGGGGACACCAAAAAAAGGGGCTACACCTTC.

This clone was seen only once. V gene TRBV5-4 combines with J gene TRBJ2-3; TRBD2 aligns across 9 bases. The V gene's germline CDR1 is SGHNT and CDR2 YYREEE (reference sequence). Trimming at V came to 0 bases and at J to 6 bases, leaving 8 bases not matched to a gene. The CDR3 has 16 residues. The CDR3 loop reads CASSLEGGGASDTQYF. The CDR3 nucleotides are TGTGCCAGCAGCTTGGAGGGCGGGGGGGCGTCGGATACGCAGTATTTT.

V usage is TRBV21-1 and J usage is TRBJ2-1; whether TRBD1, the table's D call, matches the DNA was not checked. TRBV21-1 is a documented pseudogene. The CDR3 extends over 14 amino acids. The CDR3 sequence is CASSKSGGYNEQFF. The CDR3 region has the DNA TGTGCCAGCAGCAAGTCAGGGGGCTACAATGAGCAGTTCTTC.

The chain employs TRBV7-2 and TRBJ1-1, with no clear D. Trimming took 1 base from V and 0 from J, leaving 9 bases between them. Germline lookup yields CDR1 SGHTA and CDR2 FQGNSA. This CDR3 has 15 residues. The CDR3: CASSLGPTMNTEAFF. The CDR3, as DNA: TGTGCCAGCAGCTTAGGGCCCACTATGAACACTGAAGCTTTCTTT.

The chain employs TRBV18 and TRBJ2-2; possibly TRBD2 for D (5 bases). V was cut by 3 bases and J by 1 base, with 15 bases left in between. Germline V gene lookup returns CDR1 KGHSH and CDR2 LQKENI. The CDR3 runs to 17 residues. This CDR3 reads CASSPPWLAGNTGELFF. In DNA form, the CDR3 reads TGTGCCAGCTCACCCCCGTGGCTAGCTGGGAACACCGGGGAGCTGTTTTTT.

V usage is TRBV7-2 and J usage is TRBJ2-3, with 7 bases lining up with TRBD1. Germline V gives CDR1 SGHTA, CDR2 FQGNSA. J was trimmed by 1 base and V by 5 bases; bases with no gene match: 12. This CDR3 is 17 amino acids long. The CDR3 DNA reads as TGTGCCAGCAGCCACGAAATTGGACAGGAACGCACAGATACGCAGTATTTT. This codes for CASSHEIGQERTDTQYF. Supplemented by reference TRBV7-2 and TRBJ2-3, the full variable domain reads GAGVSQSPSNKVTEKGKDVELRCDPISGHTALYWYRQSLGQGLEFLIYFQGNSAPDKSGLPSDRFSAERTGGSVSTLTIQRTQQEDSAVYLCASSHEIGQERTDTQYFGPGTRLTVL.

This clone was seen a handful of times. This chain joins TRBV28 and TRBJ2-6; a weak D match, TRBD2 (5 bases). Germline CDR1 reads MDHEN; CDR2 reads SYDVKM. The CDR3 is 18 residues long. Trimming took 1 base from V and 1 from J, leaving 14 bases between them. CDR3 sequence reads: CASSLSGITRSGANVLTF. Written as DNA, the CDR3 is TGTGCCAGCAGTTTATCGGGGATCACACGATCTGGGGCCAACGTCCTGACTTTC.

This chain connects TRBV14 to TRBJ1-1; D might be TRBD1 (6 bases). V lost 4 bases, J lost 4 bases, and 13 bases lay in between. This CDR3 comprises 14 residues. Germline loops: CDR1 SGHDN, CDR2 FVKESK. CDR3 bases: TGTGCCAGCAGCCCCCACCTACAGGGCACTGAAGCTTTCTTT. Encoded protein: CASSPHLQGTEAFF.

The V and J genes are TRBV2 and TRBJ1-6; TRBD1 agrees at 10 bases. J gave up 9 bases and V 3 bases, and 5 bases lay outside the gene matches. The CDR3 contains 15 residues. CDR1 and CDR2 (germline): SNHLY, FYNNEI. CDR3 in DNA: TGTGCCAGCAGTGAGGGACAGGGGATGGGTTCACCCCTCCACTTT. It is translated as CASSEGQGMGSPLHF.

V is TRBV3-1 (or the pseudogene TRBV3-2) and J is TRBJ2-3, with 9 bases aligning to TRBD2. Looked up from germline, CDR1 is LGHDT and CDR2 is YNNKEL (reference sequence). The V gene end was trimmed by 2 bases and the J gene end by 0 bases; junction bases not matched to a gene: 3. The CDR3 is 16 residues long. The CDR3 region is CASSQPTSGSTDTQYF. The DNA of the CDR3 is TGTGCCAGCAGCCAACCGACTAGCGGAAGCACAGATACGCAGTATTTT.

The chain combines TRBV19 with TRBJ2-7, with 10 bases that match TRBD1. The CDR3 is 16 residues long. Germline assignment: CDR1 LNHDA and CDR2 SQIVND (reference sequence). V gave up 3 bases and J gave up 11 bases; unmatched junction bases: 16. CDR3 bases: TGTGCCAGTAGTATGACCGGGACAGGGGACTCGCCGGCCAAGTACTTC. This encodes CASSMTGTGDSPAKYF.

CDR3 residues: CASSELGPSFF. The CDR3 DNA sequence: TGTGCCAGCAGTGAACTTGGCCCTTCGTTCTTC. The genes are TRBV2 and TRBJ2-1; D is unresolved. The germline gives CDR1 SNHLY, CDR2 FYNNEI. CDR3 size: 11 residues. Trimming stripped 2 bases from V and 15 bases from J, with 11 bases between.

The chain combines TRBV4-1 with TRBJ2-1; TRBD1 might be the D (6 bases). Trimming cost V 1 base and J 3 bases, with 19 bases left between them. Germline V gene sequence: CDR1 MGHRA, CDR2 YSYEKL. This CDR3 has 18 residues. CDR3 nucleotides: TGCGCCAGCAGCCAAGGTGCCGTTGGGCTAGGGGGCTACAATGAGCAGTTCTTC. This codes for CASSQGAVGLGGYNEQFF.

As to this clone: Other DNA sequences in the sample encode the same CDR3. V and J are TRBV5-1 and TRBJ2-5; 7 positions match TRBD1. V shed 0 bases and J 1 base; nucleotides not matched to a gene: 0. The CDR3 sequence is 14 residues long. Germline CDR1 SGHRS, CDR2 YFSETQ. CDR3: CASSLGQGQETQYF. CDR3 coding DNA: TGCGCCAGCAGCTTGGGACAGGGCCAAGAGACCCAGTACTTC.

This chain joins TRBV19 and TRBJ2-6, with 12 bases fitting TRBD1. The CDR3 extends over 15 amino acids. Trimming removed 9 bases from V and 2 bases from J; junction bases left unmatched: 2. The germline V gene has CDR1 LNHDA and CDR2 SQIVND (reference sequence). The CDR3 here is CASRDRGPGANVLTF. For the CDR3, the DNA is TGTGCCAGCCGGGACAGGGGGCCTGGGGCCAACGTCCTGACTTTC.

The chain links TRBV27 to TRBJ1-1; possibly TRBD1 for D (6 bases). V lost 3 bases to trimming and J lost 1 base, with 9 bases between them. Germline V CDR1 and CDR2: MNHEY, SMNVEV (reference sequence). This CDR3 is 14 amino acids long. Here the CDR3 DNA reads TGTGCCAGCAGTTTGCAGGACAGGAACACTGAAGCTTTCTTT. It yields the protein CASSLQDRNTEAFF.

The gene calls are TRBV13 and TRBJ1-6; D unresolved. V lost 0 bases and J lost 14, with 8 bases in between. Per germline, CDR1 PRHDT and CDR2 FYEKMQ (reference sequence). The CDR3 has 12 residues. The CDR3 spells CASSLGPSALHF. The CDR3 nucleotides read TGTGCCAGCAGCTTAGGTCCCTCGGCCCTCCACTTT.